This T cell receptor beta chain was captured by sequencing in a study of blood T cell repertoires in COVID-19 (dated by TCRdb to about 2020). Notes on the research overall: Samples covering the acute and convalescent phases of COVID-19 were provided by collaborators in the United States, Italy and Spain. The material from the prospective study consisted of cDNA or gDNA derived from T cells, B-cell-depleted T cells, or PBMCs. A freely available public database, intended as a resource for researchers studying the immune response to SARS-CoV-2, is where the repertoires were released. A de-identified subject ID, COVID-19 status, age in years and sex were almost always included in the sample metadata. HLA class I and class II types, where available, came from metadata supplied by the sample provider rather than from assay-based typing. Samples came from the ongoing ImmuneRACE study (first 160 participants) plus 1,254 subjects from 6 global collaborators. Deeply sampled blood TCRbeta repertoires from subjects exposed to, actively infected with, or recovered from COVID-19 were included in the dataset.

TCRbeta CDR3 regions were amplified from genomic DNA by means of the immunoSEQ Assay, a bias-controlled multiplex PCR. For the original study's pipeline: The number of nucleated cells in each sample was estimated by amplification of reference gene primers within the assay. To quantify the absolute abundance of each unique TCRbeta CDR3 rearrangement, sequence reads were collapsed and filtered. For each sample, productive Simpson clonality was calculated as the square root of Simpson's diversity index across productive rearrangements. This immuneACCESS table, as held by TCRdb, lists in-frame sequences with V and J called but not all clones. Of the missing ones, under half trace to an unresolved V gene in checked studies; the others have no known cause. The DNA was the basis for D and trimming; V, J and clone size are from that table. This sample has under 300,000 clones in its table, and around 81% of those were observed once. The ten largest clones take up about 2% of the sample.

This clone showed up just a few times. The target of this receptor is not known. Nothing much larger sits one base from this clone, and base qualities are not available. Another Seattle source contributed samples from volunteer blood donors who had recovered from COVID-19. The collaborating institutions used their own protocols to collect whole blood in K2EDTA tubes. Collaborator samples were shipped for TCRbeta analysis as frozen whole blood, isolated PBMCs, or DNA extracted from either sample type. CDR1 and CDR2 were assigned from the germline V gene (reference sequence) as SEHNR and FQNEAQ. The cysteine opens and the phenylalanine closes a CDR3 of 14 amino acids. Kept here is only the CDR3 DNA, which spans 42 bases and is read in frame from base 1. Clipping removes 3 bases from V and 5 bases from J, with 1 as the unmatched junction base count. Broad study findings and their caveats: The quantity of clinical and demographic metadata differed by source and by participant and was supplied without curation.

This clonotype was sampled from a young man who had recovered from COVID-19. The sequenced sample was peripheral blood. The chain employs TRBV7-9 and TRBJ1-6; 7 junctional bases match TRBD1. The CDR3 here reads CASSLGQNNSPLHF. The nucleotide sequence is TGTGCCAGCAGCTTGGGACAGAATAATTCACCCCTCCACTTT.